The sequence of this T cell receptor (beta chain) was determined in a study of cytomegalovirus exposure and HLA in healthy donors. Primers: 60 Vbeta forward and 13 Jbeta reverse. TCRdb's copy holds only in-frame clones and misses some; the assay was immunoSEQ multiplex PCR. Here the sample spans about 120,000 clones, 15% being singletons. This clone was observed a handful of times. Donors consisted of healthy bone marrow donors. The CDR3 is made up of 19 amino acids. Germline CDR1 reads LGHNA; CDR2 reads YNFKEQ. Trimming at V came to 4 bases and at J to 3 bases, leaving 11 bases not matched to a gene. V gene TRBV4-2 combines with J gene TRBJ2-1, with 14 positions matching TRBD2. The sequence was collected from a woman younger than 30 in good health and CMV-seronegative. Sequenced material: PBMCs. The CDR3 is CASSLWGTSGGLGYNEQFF. Written as DNA, the CDR3 is TGTGCCAGCAGCCTTTGGGGGACTAGCGGGGGTCTGGGCTACAATGAGCAGTTCTTC.